This T cell receptor beta chain is drawn from a study of high-grade serous ovarian cancer treatment subgroups. This clone was counted only a few times. Tumor samples were obtained before definitive surgery or chemotherapy. The CDR3 totals 19 residues. Looked up from germline, CDR1 is SGHRS and CDR2 is YFSETQ. V was pared by 3 bases and J by 3 bases, with 13 bases of the junction left unmatched. Repertoires were generated with immunoSEQ multiplex PCR, while TCRdb's copy carries only in-frame clones and drops some. Altogether about 3,200 clones are present, roughly 60% being singletons, with the ten largest covering approximately 9.7%.

The sequence was obtained from a human donor with high-grade serous ovarian cancer. The chain combines TRBV5-1 with TRBJ2-3, with TRBD2 matching 13 bases. The source material was tumor tissue. The CDR3 coding sequence is TGCGCCAGCAGCTCGAAAACTAGCGGGGGGGCACTTTCAACAGATACGCAGTATTTT. Amino acids: CASSSKTSGGALSTDTQYF.